Listed here are 20 T cell receptor beta chains from one sample, sequenced in a study of Ad26.COV2.S vaccination and SARS-CoV-2 variants. The treatment is: some 20 received Ad26.COV2.S at low or high dose, single or two shots; several received placebo; per-sample allocation not given. Samples were taken on day 63 after the first vaccine or placebo injection. Generated by immunoSEQ multiplex PCR, the TCRdb table keeps only in-frame clones and is missing some. The sample yields about 350,000 clones, about nine tenths seen once. The source material was peripheral blood, sampled in a trial of Ad26.COV2.S vaccine versus placebo. The receptors originated from a person aged 18-65 years who received the Ad26.COV2.S COVID-19 vaccine or a placebo.

The chain uses TRBV28 and TRBJ2-3; 9 bases align to TRBD1. V gave up 10 bases and J gave up 0 bases; unmatched junction bases: 17. Germline assignment: CDR1 MDHEN and CDR2 SYDVKM. The CDR3 has 18 residues. The DNA of the CDR3 is TGTGCCACCGCCAGGGACAGGGAAGAAGGATGGAGCACAGATACGCAGTATTTT. Its translation is CATARDREEGWSTDTQYF.

The chain has TRBV6-2 or TRBV6-3 and TRBJ1-1, with D perhaps matching TRBD1 (5 bases). Trimming took off 4 bases at V and 1 base at J, with 7 bases between the two ends. The CDR3 is 13 residues long. CDR1 and CDR2 (germline): MNHEY, SVGEGT. Written as DNA, the CDR3 is TGTGCCAGCAGTTTCAGGGCGAACACTGAAGCTTTCTTT. It specifies CASSFRANTEAFF.

The gene calls are TRBV7-3 and TRBJ2-1, with D perhaps TRBD2 (5 bases). V shed 5 bases and J shed 7 bases, with 18 bases lying between them. CDR1 SGHTA and CDR2 FQGTGA come from the germline V gene. The CDR3 loop spans 15 amino acids. The CDR3 spells CASSLKPPLGNEQFF. The DNA of the CDR3 is TGTGCCAGCAGCCTCAAACCCCCACTAGGGAATGAGCAGTTCTTC.

The V call is TRBV10-3, the J call TRBJ1-6; 9 positions match TRBD1. The length of the CDR3 is 14 residues. In germline, CDR1 is ENHRY, CDR2 SYGVKD. The V gene end was trimmed by 2 bases and the J gene end by 10 bases; junction bases not matched to a gene: 3. CDR3 coding DNA: TGTGCCATCAGTGAGGACAGGGGGTTCTCACCCCTCCACTTT. This sequence encodes CAISEDRGFSPLHF.

The gene calls are TRBV2 and TRBJ1-5; D gene unclear. The V end was cut by 6 bases, the J end by 7 bases, with 10 bases between. This CDR3 region has 12 residues. Germline V gene sequence: CDR1 SNHLY, CDR2 FYNNEI. CDR3 protein: CASSERIQPQHF. The DNA for the CDR3 is TGTGCCAGCAGCGAACGAATCCAGCCCCAGCATTTT.

The rearrangement joins TRBV29-1 to TRBJ2-3; weak D call: TRBD1 (6 bases). This CDR3 region has 14 residues. The germline V gene has CDR1 SQVTM and CDR2 ANQGSEA. With 3 bases removed from V and 4 bases from J, the gap between germline ends came to 14 bases. The CDR3 loop is CSVEVQGVADTQYF. CDR3 in DNA: TGCAGCGTTGAGGTACAGGGTGTTGCAGATACGCAGTATTTT.

This chain's CDR3 is CASSPRLAGSQETQYF. The CDR3 DNA sequence: TGTGCCAGCAGTCCCCGACTAGCAGGGAGCCAAGAGACCCAGTACTTC. V is TRBV27 and J is TRBJ2-5, with 7 bases lining up with TRBD2. CDR1 is MNHEY, CDR2 SMNVEV, per germline (reference sequence). J lost 1 base, V lost 5 bases, and 10 bases had no gene match. The CDR3 runs to 16 residues.

V usage is TRBV28 and J usage is TRBJ2-2; 7 nucleotides align to TRBD2. Germline assignment: CDR1 MDHEN and CDR2 SYDVKM. V lost 4 bases to trimming and J lost 4 bases; unmatched junction nucleotides: 12. This CDR3 is built from 17 residues. The CDR3: CASSSRQRGSGTGELFF. CDR3 coding DNA: TGTGCCAGCAGTTCCCGTCAGCGCGGGAGTGGCACCGGGGAGCTGTTTTTT.

The V and J genes are TRBV9 and TRBJ1-4; D is unclear. Germline CDR1 reads SGDLS; CDR2 reads YYNGEE. V was pared by 0 bases and J by 9 bases, with 15 bases between. There are 15 residues in the CDR3. The CDR3 here is CASSVDPNPDQKLFF. CDR3 DNA: TGTGCCAGCAGCGTAGATCCCAATCCGGATCAAAAACTGTTTTTT.

The chain uses TRBV7-2 and TRBJ1-4, with 9 bases lining up with TRBD1. V lost 5 bases, J lost 7 bases, and 5 bases stayed unmatched. Germline loops: CDR1 SGHTA, CDR2 FQGNSA. The CDR3 is made up of 14 amino acids. CDR3 amino acids: CASSLQGAGEKLFF. The CDR3 bases are TGTGCCAGCAGCCTACAGGGGGCAGGTGAAAAACTGTTTTTT.

V is TRBV7-9 and J is TRBJ1-2; perhaps TRBD1 as D (5 bases). V gave up 5 bases and J gave up 1 base, with 11 bases separating them. Germline CDR1 is SEHNR and CDR2 is FQNEAQ (reference sequence). This CDR3 region has 14 residues. CDR3 amino acids: CASSGQTVNYGYTF. In DNA, the CDR3 is TGTGCCAGCAGCGGTCAGACAGTTAACTATGGCTACACCTTC.

The J gene is TRBJ2-7, the V gene TRBV6-4, with a tentative D call TRBD1 (5 bases). Between the trimmed V and J ends, which lost 4 bases and 4 bases, there was a span of 11 bases. The CDR3 is 13 amino acids. CDR1 is MRHNA, CDR2 SNTAGT, per germline. CDR3 residues: CASSASDSYEQYF. The CDR3 DNA follows: TGTGCCAGCAGTGCCTCCGACAGTTACGAGCAGTACTTC.

The CDR3 here is CASSLGGLSNQPQHF. CDR3 coding DNA: TGTGCCAGCAGCTTAGGAGGTCTTAGCAATCAGCCCCAGCATTTT. J is TRBJ1-5 and V is TRBV13, with D hard to call. Trimming pared 0 bases from V and 0 bases from J, leaving 6 bases between. The CDR3 sequence is 15 residues long. CDR1 is PRHDT and CDR2 is FYEKMQ in the germline V gene (reference sequence).

The chain couples TRBV11-2 to TRBJ2-1; TRBD1 aligns across 9 bases. The CDR3 is 14 residues long. J lost 12 bases, V lost 5 bases, and 11 bases had no gene match. The germline V gene encodes CDR1 SGHAT and CDR2 FQNNGV. CDR3 residues: CASSPGTGRRGQFF. The CDR3 nucleotides read TGTGCCAGCAGCCCTGGGACAGGGCGGCGTGGGCAGTTCTTC.

This clone was seen only once. V gene TRBV6-5 combines with J gene TRBJ2-7, with D possibly matching TRBD2 (6 bases). This CDR3 contains 16 residues. Per germline, CDR1 MNHEY and CDR2 SVGAGI. Trimming left V 0 bases short and J 1 base short, with 13 bases between. CDR3 nucleotides: TGTGCCAGCAGTTACTCCGGGGGAGACAGATCCTACGAGCAGTACTTC. Its protein product is CASSYSGGDRSYEQYF.

The rearrangement links TRBV6-6 to TRBJ2-1; D perhaps matches TRBD1 (5 bases). This CDR3 comprises 14 residues. Trimming cost V 6 bases and J 6 bases, with 15 bases left between them. Per the germline V gene, CDR1 is MNHNY and CDR2 is SVGAGI (reference sequence). The CDR3 region has the DNA TGTGCCAGCAGCTCACGAAGACAGACCAATGAGCAGTTCTTC. Translation gives CASSSRRQTNEQFF.

The rearrangement links TRBV14 to TRBJ2-7; a possible D gene is TRBD2 (5 bases). The CDR3 extends over 13 amino acids. Trimming took 4 bases from V and 0 from J, leaving 7 bases between them. CDR1 and CDR2 (germline): SGHDN, FVKESK. CDR3 DNA sequence: TGTGCCAGCAGCCCGAGGGTCTCCTACGAGCAGTACTTC. Its protein is CASSPRVSYEQYF.

The chain uses TRBV28 and TRBJ2-7; 7 bases are shared with TRBD1. J lost 3 bases, V lost 6 bases, and 8 bases had no gene match. The germline V gene has CDR1 MDHEN and CDR2 SYDVKM. The CDR3 totals 14 residues. CDR3 coding DNA: TGTGCCAGCAGGCGACAGGGACGGGTCTACGAGCAGTACTTC. It is translated as CASRRQGRVYEQYF. Combining the CDR3 with reference TRBV28 and TRBJ2-7 gives the whole variable domain DVKVTQSSRYLVKRTGEKVFLECVQDMDHENMFWYRQDPGLGLRLIYFSYDVKMKEKGDIPEGYSVSREKKERFSLILESASTNQTSMYLCASRRQGRVYEQYFGPGTRLTVT.

Remarks on this clone: Other DNA sequences in this sample translate to the same CDR3. V gene TRBV9 combines with J gene TRBJ2-3; D call uncertain. Germline CDR1 is SGDLS and CDR2 is YYNGEE. Trimming pared 3 bases from V and 0 bases from J, leaving 2 bases between. This CDR3 has 12 amino acids. The DNA for the CDR3 is TGTGCCAGCAGCGGGAGCACAGATACGCAGTATTTT. It yields the protein CASSGSTDTQYF.

V gene TRBV20-1 combines with J gene TRBJ1-2; 7 bases agree with TRBD1. CDR1 is DFQATT, CDR2 SNEGSKA, per germline (reference sequence). The trim removed 6 bases at V and 9 bases at J, leaving 7 bases unmatched. The CDR3 extends over 11 amino acids. This CDR3 is CSANRGESYTF. The CDR3 region has the DNA TGCAGTGCCAACAGGGGTGAGAGCTACACCTTC.